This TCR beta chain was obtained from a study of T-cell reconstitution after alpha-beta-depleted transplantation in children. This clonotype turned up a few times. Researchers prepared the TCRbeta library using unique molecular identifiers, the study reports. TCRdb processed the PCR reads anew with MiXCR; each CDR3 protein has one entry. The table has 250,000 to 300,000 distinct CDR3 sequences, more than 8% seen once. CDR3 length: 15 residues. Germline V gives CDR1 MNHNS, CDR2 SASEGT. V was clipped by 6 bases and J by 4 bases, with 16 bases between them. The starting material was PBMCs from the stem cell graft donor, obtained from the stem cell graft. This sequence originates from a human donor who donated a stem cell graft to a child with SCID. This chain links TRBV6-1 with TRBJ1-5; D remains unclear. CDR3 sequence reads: CASSQAGRTNQPQHF. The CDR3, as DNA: TGTGCCAGCAGCCAGGCAGGACGGACTAATCAGCCCCAGCATTTT.